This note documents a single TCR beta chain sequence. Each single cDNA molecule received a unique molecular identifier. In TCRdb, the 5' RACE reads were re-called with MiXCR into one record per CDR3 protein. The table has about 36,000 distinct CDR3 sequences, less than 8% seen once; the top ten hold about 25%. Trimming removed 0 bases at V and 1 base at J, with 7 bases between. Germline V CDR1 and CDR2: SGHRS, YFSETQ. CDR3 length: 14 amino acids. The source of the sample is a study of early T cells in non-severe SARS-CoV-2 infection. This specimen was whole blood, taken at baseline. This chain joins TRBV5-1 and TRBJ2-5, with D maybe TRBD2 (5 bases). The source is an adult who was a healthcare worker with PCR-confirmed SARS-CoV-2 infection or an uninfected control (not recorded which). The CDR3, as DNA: TGCGCCAGCAGCTTGGGACGGGGCCAAGAGACCCAGTACTTC. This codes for CASSLGRGQETQYF.